The rows below give T cell receptor beta chains drawn from one sample of a study of CD8 T cells in ankylosing spondylitis. MiXCR, run by TCRdb on the 5' RACE reads, gives a single entry per CDR3 protein. The table has some 250,000 distinct CDR3 sequences, roughly a quarter seen once; the top ten hold 0.6% to 0.75%. The source material was blood, either unsorted or a sorted T cell fraction (not recorded which). These receptors were taken from a male donor with ankylosing spondylitis or in good health (not recorded which). CDR3s include the opening cysteine and the closing phenylalanine or tryptophan. The D gene is left open where the match is weak. Clone size is stated in some rows and not others, as once, few, many or a class when expanded.

V	D	length	J	size	DNA	CDR3
TRBV28	.	13	TRBJ2-7	.	TGTGCCGCCGATCGGAAGGGGGTTTACGAGCAGTACTTC	CAADRKGVYEQYF
TRBV5-1	TRBD2	18	TRBJ2-1	few	TGCGCCAGCAGCCCGAGGCTGGCGGGGGGGTCGTCCTACAATGAGCAGTTCTTC	CASSPRLAGGSSYNEQFF
TRBV7-2	TRBD2	15	TRBJ2-7	many	TGTGCCAGCAGCCCACGACTAGCGGGGTTCTACGAGCAGTACTTC	CASSPRLAGFYEQYF
TRBV18	TRBD2	14	TRBJ2-1	many	TGTGCCAGCTCACCACCGGGACTAGCGGCTGAGCAGTTCTTC	CASSPPGLAAEQFF
TRBV20-1	TRBD2	15	TRBJ2-1	few	TGCAGTGCCCCCCGGACTAGCGGGGGGTACAATGAGCAGTTCTTC	CSAPRTSGGYNEQFF
TRBV18	TRBD2	14	TRBJ2-7	.	TGTGCCAGCTCACCCCGGGACTACGGGTACGAGCAGTACTTC	CASSPRDYGYEQYF
TRBV5-6	.	15	TRBJ1-2	many	TGTGCCAGCAGCTTGCAGGGGACGAAGGACTATGGCTACACCTTC	CASSLQGTKDYGYTF
TRBV4-2	.	17	TRBJ2-3	many	TGTGCCAGCAGCCAAGGAGTGGATCAGGGTGTAACAGATACGCAGTATTTT	CASSQGVDQGVTDTQYF
TRBV7-3	.	13	TRBJ2-7	many	TGTGCCAGCAGCTGGAATGGCTCCTACGAGCAGTACTTC	CASSWNGSYEQYF
TRBV5-1	TRBD2	17	TRBJ2-2	many	TGCGCCAGCAGCTTCACAGGACTAGAGGTTGACACCGGGGAGCTGTTTTTT	CASSFTGLEVDTGELFF
TRBV10-3	.	13	TRBJ1-4	.	TGTGCCATTTCTCCAATTGAACATGAAAAACTGTTTTTT	CAISPIEHEKLFF
TRBV12-3/TRBV12-4	TRBD1	15	TRBJ2-2	many	TGTGCCAGCTGGGACAGGGGGAAGTTCACCGGGGAGCTGTTTTTT	CASWDRGKFTGELFF
TRBV14	.	14	TRBJ2-7	few	TGTGCCAGCAGCCAATGGCAGGGGCTATACGAGCAGTACTTC	CASSQWQGLYEQYF
TRBV12-3/TRBV12-4	TRBD2	15	TRBJ2-7	many	TGTGCCAGCAGTTTAAGAAGCGGGGCCTCCTACGAGCAGTACTTC	CASSLRSGASYEQYF
TRBV20-1	.	14	TRBJ1-5	.	TGCAGTGCTCTACGGGCCGGGGCAAATCAGCCCCAGCATTTT	CSALRAGANQPQHF
TRBV28	TRBD2	16	TRBJ2-3	.	TGTGCCAGCAGTTTATTGGGGAGGGCAGGGCGAGATACGCAGTATTTT	CASSLLGRAGRDTQYF
TRBV20-1	TRBD1	15	TRBJ2-3	many	TGCAGTGCTATTGGACAGGGGAAATACACAGATACGCAGTATTTT	CSAIGQGKYTDTQYF
TRBV12-3/TRBV12-4	.	17	TRBJ1-3	few	TGTGCCAGCAGTTTTTACGGGGCAACGAACTCTGGAAACACCATATATTTT	CASSFYGATNSGNTIYF
TRBV24-1	TRBD2	13	TRBJ2-1	.	TGTGCCACCAGCGGGGGGGCCCACAATGAGCAGTTCTTC	CATSGGAHNEQFF
TRBV2	.	12	TRBJ2-5	.	TGTGCCAGCAGTGACTGGGGAGAGACCCAGTACTTC	CASSDWGETQYF
TRBV21-1	.	15	TRBJ2-7	.	TGTGCCAGCAGGGATGATGACAGGGTTCCTCGCGAGCAGTACTTC	CASRDDDRVPREQYF
TRBV4-2	TRBD2	11	TRBJ2-5	.	TGTGCCAGCAGCCAAGGGACTAGCCCGTACTTC	CASSQGTSPYF
TRBV10-3	TRBD2	17	TRBJ2-5	.	TGTGCCATCACGAATCTACCCGGGGGGGCGGGCCAAGAGACCCAGTACTTC	CAITNLPGGAGQETQYF
TRBV2	.	14	TRBJ2-3	.	TGTGCCACCGCCGGCGACCGCCGCACAGATACGCAGTATTTT	CATAGDRRTDTQYF
TRBV12-3/TRBV12-4	.	14	TRBJ1-1	many	TGTGCCAGCACTATAAAAGAAGGGAACACTGAAGCTTTCTTT	CASTIKEGNTEAFF
TRBV20-1	TRBD1	12	TRBJ2-1	many	TGCAGTGCTCCACAGGGGGCGCATGAGCAGTTCTTC	CSAPQGAHEQFF
TRBV20-1	.	16	TRBJ1-1	many	TGCAGTGCTAGAGATTCTTTTTTGGAGACCGGGACTGAAGCTTTCTTT	CSARDSFLETGTEAFF
TRBV20-1	.	13	TRBJ2-5	few	TGCAGTGCTCGATACCGATTCCAAGAGACCCAGTACTTC	CSARYRFQETQYF
TRBV15	.	13	TRBJ1-5	few	TGTGCCACCAGCAGCCGAACCCATCAGCCCCAGCATTTT	CATSSRTHQPQHF
TRBV24-1	.	13	TRBJ2-7	.	TGTGCCACCAGTGATGGAGGGGCCTACGAGCAGTACTTC	CATSDGGAYEQYF
TRBV12-3/TRBV12-4	.	13	TRBJ2-3	.	TGTGCCAGCAGTTTGGACTCGCGGGATACGCAGTATTTT	CASSLDSRDTQYF
TRBV30	.	12	TRBJ2-5	.	TGTGCCTGGAGCCTGGACCAAGAGACCCAGTACTTC	CAWSLDQETQYF
TRBV29-1	.	13	TRBJ2-7	.	TGCAGCGTTGAAATGGGGGGTGTCTACGAGCAGTACTTC	CSVEMGGVYEQYF
TRBV5-5	TRBD1	14	TRBJ2-1	few	TGTGCCAGCAGCTTTTGGACAGGGTCGGATGAGCAGTTCTTC	CASSFWTGSDEQFF
TRBV7-6	.	14	TRBJ2-3	.	TGTGCCAGCAGCTTAGGGAGGGGGCCAGATACGCAGTATTTT	CASSLGRGPDTQYF
TRBV2	.	13	TRBJ2-5	.	TGTGCCAGCAGTGACTTCACCACGGAGACCCAGTACTTC	CASSDFTTETQYF
TRBV6-4	TRBD1	15	TRBJ2-1	.	TGTGCCAGCAGCCAGACAGGGAGCTCCTACAATGAGCAGTTCTTC	CASSQTGSSYNEQFF
TRBV20-1	.	14	TRBJ2-1	.	TGCAGTGCTTCCGGAAGGCAGGGGGGCAATGAGCAGTTCTTC	CSASGRQGGNEQFF
TRBV5-1	.	14	TRBJ1-2	many	TGCGCCAGCAGCCGGGGGGATTCTAACTATGGCTACACCTTC	CASSRGDSNYGYTF
TRBV12-3/TRBV12-4	.	15	TRBJ2-3	few	TGTGCCAGCAGTTTAGAAGCTTTGAGCACAGATACGCAGTATTTT	CASSLEALSTDTQYF
TRBV7-8	TRBD1	13	TRBJ2-7	.	TGTGCCAGCATCGGACAGGGGGTCTGGGAGCAGTACTTC	CASIGQGVWEQYF
TRBV20-1	TRBD1	14	TRBJ2-3	many	TGCAGTACTTTTGACAGGGGGGGCACAGATACGCAGTATTTT	CSTFDRGGTDTQYF
TRBV6-5	.	17	TRBJ1-2	many	TGTGCCAGCAGTTACTCGACGCCACACCACGGGGCCTATGGCTACACCTTC	CASSYSTPHHGAYGYTF
TRBV6-1	TRBD1	14	TRBJ2-5	few	TGTGCCAGCAGAGAGGGACAGAACCAAGAGACCCAGTACTTC	CASREGQNQETQYF
TRBV29-1	TRBD1	16	TRBJ2-1	few	TGCAGCGTAACGAAACCGGGACAGGGTACCTACAATGAGCAGTTCTTC	CSVTKPGQGTYNEQFF
TRBV6-4	TRBD2	15	TRBJ2-3	.	TGTGCCAGCAGTGCGGGGGACTATGGGGAACCGCCGCAGTATTTT	CASSAGDYGEPPQYF
TRBV20-1	TRBD2	16	TRBJ2-1	.	TGCAGTGCGGATACTAGCGGGGGAGGCTCCTACAATGAGCAGTTCTTC	CSADTSGGGSYNEQFF
TRBV20-1	.	12	TRBJ2-1	.	TGCAGTGCTAGAGCGGGGCAGCCCGAGCAGTTCTTC	CSARAGQPEQFF
TRBV10-3	.	11	TRBJ2-3	many	TGTGCCATCGCCGCAGGGGATACGCAGTATTTT	CAIAAGDTQYF
TRBV20-1	TRBD1	16	TRBJ2-2	few	TGCAGTGCTAGAGTTGGGGACAGGGCGAGCACCGGGGAGCTGTTTTTT	CSARVGDRASTGELFF
TRBV20-1	.	12	TRBJ1-2	many	TGCAGTGCCCTCGGACTTTCCGGAGCGGGCACCTTC	CSALGLSGAGTF
TRBV20-1	.	13	TRBJ1-1	many	TGCAGTGCTAGCCCGGGTATTGGCACTGAAGCTTTCTTT	CSASPGIGTEAFF
TRBV4-2	.	15	TRBJ2-1	many	TGTGCCAGCAGCCAAGAAGGGACTGGGAACAATGAGCAGTTCTTC	CASSQEGTGNNEQFF
TRBV5-6	TRBD1	15	TRBJ2-2	.	TGTGCCAGCAGCTACAGGGGGCGATTGACCGGGGAGCTGTTTTTT	CASSYRGRLTGELFF
TRBV29-1	.	8	TRBJ2-7	many	TGCAGCCCTTACGAGCAGTACTTC	CSPYEQYF
TRBV12-3/TRBV12-4	.	14	TRBJ2-3	.	TGTGCCAGCAACCCCCGTGGGAGGAGAGGTACGCAGTATTTT	CASNPRGRRGTQYF
TRBV20-1	TRBD1	16	TRBJ1-1	.	TGCAGTGCTAGAGAGGCGGATACGACAGGGGGTGTTGAGGCTTTCTTT	CSAREADTTGGVEAFF